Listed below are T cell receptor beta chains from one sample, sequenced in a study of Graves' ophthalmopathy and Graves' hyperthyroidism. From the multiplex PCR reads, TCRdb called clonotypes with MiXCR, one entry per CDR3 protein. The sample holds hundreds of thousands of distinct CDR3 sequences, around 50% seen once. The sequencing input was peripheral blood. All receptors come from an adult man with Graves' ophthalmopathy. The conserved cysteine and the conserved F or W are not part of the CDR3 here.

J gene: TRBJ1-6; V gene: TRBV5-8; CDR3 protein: ASSLAGGQSPLH
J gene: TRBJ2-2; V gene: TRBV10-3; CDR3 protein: AISGSSGRLNTGELF
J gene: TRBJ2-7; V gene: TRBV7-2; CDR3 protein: ASSMGLAGGYEQY
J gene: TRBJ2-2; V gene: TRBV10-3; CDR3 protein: AIKTDRATGELF
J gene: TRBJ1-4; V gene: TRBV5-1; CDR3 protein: ASSLGASFEKLF
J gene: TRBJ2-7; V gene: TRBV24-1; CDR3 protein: ATSDDGDEVVNEQY
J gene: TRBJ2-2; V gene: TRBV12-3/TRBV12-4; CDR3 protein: ASSPRSTAANTGELF
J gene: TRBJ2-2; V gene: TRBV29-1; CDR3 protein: SVQGRSTGELF
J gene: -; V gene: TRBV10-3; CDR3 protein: AISEATSGTNEQF
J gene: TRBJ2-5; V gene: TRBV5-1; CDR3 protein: ASSLGGRPQETQY
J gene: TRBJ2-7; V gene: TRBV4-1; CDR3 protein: ASSQAPVPGEQY
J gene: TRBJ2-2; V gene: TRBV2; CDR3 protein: ASSAGTENTGELF
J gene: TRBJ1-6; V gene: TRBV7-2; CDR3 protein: ASGQSSYNSPLH
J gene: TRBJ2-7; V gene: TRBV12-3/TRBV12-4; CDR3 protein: ASSSERELSYEQY
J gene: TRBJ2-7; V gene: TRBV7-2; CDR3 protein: ASSPSGGVDEQY
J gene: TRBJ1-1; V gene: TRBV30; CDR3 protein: AWWGTWNTEAF
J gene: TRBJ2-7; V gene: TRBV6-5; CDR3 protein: ASRDRDEQY
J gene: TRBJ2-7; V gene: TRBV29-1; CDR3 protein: SVEIPGGLAGSYEQY
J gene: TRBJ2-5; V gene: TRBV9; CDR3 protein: ASSRSGQAYQETQY
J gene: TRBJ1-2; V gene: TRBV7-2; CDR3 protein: ASSSDGTTRGYT
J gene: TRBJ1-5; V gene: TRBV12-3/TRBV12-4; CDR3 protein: ASSFGRYNQPQH
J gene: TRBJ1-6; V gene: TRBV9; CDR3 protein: ASSVSGNQPLH
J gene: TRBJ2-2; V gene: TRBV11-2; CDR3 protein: ASSPWGGATTGELF
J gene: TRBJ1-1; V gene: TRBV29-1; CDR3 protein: SVELTGDTEAF
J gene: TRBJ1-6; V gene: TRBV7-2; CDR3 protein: ASSVGRGQSSYNSPLH
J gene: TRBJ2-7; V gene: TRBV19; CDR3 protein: ASSIDQGGREQY
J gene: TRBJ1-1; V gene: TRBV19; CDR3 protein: ASSYQGAEAF